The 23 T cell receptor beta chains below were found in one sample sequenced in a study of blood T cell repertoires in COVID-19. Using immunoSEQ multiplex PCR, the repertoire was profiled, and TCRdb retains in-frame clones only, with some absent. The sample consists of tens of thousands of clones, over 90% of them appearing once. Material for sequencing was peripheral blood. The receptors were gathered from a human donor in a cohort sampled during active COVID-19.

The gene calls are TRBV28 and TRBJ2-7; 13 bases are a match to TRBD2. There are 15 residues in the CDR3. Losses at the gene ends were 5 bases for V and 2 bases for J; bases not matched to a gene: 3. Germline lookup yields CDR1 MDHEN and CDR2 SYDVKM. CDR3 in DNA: TGTGCCAGCAGTGACGGGACTAGCGGGACCTACGAGCAGTACTTC. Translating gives CASSDGTSGTYEQYF.

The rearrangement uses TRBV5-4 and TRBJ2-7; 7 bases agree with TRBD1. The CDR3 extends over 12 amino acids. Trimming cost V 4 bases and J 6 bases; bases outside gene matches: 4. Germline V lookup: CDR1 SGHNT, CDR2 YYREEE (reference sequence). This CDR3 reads CASSLWTGEQYF. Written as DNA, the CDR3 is TGTGCCAGCAGCCTCTGGACAGGCGAGCAGTACTTC.

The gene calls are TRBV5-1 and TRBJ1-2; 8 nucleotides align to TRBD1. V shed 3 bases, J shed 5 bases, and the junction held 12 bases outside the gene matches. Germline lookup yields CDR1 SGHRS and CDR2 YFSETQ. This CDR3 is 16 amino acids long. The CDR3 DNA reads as TGCGCCAGCAGCTCAACCGGACAGGGTTCATGGTATGGCTACACCTTC. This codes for CASSSTGQGSWYGYTF.

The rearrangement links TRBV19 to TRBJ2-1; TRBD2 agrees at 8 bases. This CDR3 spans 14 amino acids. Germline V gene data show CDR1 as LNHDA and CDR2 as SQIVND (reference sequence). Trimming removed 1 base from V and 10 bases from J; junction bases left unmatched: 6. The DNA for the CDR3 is TGTGCCAGTAGTATAGCGGGGGGGACGAGGGAGCAGTTCTTC. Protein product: CASSIAGGTREQFF.

CDR3 nucleotides: TGTGCCTGGAGTGACGGGGTAGGCAATCAGCCCCAGCATTTT. Its protein is CAWSDGVGNQPQHF. The genes are TRBV30 and TRBJ1-5; D not resolved. The CDR3 is 14 residues long. The germline gives CDR1 GTSNPN, CDR2 SVGIG (reference sequence). The V and J ends lost 1 base and 2 bases respectively, with 9 bases between them.

The CDR3 here is CASSLGALSYNEQFF. In DNA form, the CDR3 reads TGTGCCAGCAGCCTAGGGGCGTTGTCCTACAATGAGCAGTTCTTC. The chain employs TRBV7-9 and TRBJ2-1, with D possibly being TRBD1 (5 bases). There are 15 residues in the CDR3. Trimming pared 5 bases from V and 1 base from J, leaving 12 bases between. Per germline, CDR1 SEHNR and CDR2 FQNEAQ (reference sequence).

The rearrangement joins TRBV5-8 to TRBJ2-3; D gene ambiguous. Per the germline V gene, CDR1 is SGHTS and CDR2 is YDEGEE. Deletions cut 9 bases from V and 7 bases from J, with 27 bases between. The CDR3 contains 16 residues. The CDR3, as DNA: TGTGCCATCGGTGGTCCCCGTCGTAGTTCAAGCAATACGCAGTATTTT. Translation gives CAIGGPRRSSSNTQYF.

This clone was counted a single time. CDR3 nucleotide sequence: TGTGCCAGTAGTAAAAGACGGGACCAAGAGACCCAGTACTTC. Translation gives CASSKRRDQETQYF. The V and J genes are TRBV19 and TRBJ2-5, with D unresolved. The CDR3 contains 14 residues. V gave up 4 bases and J gave up 0 bases, with 9 bases separating them. Germline V gene lookup returns CDR1 LNHDA and CDR2 SQIVND (reference sequence).

This CDR3 is CASSITSGSAEQFF. In DNA form, the CDR3 reads TGTGCCAGTAGTATAACTAGCGGGAGTGCTGAGCAGTTCTTC. The chain recombines TRBV19 with TRBJ2-1, with 11 positions matching TRBD2. This CDR3 has 14 amino acids. Germline CDR1 and CDR2: LNHDA and SQIVND (reference sequence). Losses at the gene ends were 2 bases for V and 9 bases for J; bases not matched to a gene: 3. The whole variable domain, remainder taken from reference TRBV19 and TRBJ2-1, is DGGITQSPKYLFRKEGQNVTLSCEQNLNHDAMYWYRQDPGQGLRLIYYSQIVNDFQKGDIAEGYSVSREKKESFPLTVTSAQKNPTAFYLCASSITSGSAEQFFGPGTRLTVL.

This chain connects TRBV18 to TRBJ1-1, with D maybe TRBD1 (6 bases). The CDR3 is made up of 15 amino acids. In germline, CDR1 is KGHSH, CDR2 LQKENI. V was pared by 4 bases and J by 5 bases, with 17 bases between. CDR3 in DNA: TGTGCCAGCTCACGAGCCTCAGGGGAAGGGACTGAAGCTTTCTTT. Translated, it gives CASSRASGEGTEAFF.

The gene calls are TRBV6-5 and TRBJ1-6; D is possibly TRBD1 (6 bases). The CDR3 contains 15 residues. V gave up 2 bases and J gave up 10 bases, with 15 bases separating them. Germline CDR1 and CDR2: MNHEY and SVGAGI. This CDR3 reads CASSYEGTGWSPLHF. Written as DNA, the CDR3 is TGTGCCAGCAGTTACGAGGGCACAGGGTGGTCACCCCTCCACTTT.

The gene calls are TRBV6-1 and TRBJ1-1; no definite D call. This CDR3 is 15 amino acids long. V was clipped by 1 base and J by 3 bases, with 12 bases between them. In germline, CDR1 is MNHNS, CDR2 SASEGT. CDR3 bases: TGTGCCAGCAGTGAAGTCGGGGTAGTGGACACTGAAGCTTTCTTT. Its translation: CASSEVGVVDTEAFF.

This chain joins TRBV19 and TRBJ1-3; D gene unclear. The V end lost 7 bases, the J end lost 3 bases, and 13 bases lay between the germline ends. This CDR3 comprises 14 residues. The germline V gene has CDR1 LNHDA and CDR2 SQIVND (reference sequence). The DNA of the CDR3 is TGTGCCAGTAATGTTGGTCGGAGTGGAAACACCATATATTTT. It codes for CASNVGRSGNTIYF.

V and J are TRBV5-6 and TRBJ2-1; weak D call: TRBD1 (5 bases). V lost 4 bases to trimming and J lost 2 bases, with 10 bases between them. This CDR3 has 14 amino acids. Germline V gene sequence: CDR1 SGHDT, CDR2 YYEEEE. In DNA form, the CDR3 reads TGTGCCAGCAGCCCTACAGGAGCCTACAATGAGCAGTTCTTC. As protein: CASSPTGAYNEQFF.

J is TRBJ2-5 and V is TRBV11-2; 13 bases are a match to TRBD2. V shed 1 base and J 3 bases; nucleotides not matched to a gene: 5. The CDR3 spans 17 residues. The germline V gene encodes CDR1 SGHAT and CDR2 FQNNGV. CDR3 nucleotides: TGTGCCAGCAGCTTAGGTCCGGGACTAGCGGGGAAAGAGACCCAGTACTTC. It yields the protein CASSLGPGLAGKETQYF.

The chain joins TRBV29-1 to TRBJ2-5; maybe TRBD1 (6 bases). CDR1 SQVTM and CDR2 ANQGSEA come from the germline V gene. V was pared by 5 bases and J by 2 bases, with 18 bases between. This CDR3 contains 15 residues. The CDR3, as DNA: TGCAGCGTTACTCCCGGGACAAAGCCTCAAGAGACCCAGTACTTC. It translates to CSVTPGTKPQETQYF.

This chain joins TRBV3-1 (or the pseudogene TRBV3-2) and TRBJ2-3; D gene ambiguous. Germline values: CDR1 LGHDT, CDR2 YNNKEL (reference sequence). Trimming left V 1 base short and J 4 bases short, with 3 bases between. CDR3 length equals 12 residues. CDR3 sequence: CASSQAADTQYF. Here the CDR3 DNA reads TGTGCCAGCAGCCAAGCCGCAGATACGCAGTATTTT.

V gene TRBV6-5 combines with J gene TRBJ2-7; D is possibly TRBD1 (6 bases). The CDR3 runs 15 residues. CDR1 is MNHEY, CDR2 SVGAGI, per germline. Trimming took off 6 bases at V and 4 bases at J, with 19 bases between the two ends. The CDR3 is CASRQTGIRVYEQYF. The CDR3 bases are TGTGCCAGCAGGCAAACAGGGATAAGAGTGTACGAGCAGTACTTC.

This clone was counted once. CDR3 loop: CASSFPTGSGELFF. The CDR3 coding sequence is TGCGCCAGCAGCTTCCCTACGGGGTCCGGGGAGCTGTTTTTT. The J gene is TRBJ2-2, the V gene TRBV5-1; TRBD2 might be the D (5 bases). Trimming left V 2 bases short and J 6 bases short, with 11 bases between. The V gene's germline CDR1 is SGHRS and CDR2 YFSETQ. This CDR3 is 14 amino acids long.

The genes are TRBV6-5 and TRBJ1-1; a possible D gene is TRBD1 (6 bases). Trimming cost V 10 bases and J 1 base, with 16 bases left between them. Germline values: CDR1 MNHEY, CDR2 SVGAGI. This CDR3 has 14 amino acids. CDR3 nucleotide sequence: TGTGCCACCTCTTGGGGAGGGGGGAACACTGAAGCTTTCTTT. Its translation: CATSWGGGNTEAFF.

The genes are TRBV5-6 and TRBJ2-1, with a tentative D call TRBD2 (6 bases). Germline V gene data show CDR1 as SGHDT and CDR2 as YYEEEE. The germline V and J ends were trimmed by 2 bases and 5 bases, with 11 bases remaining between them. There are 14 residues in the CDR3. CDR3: CASSFSGSDNEQFF. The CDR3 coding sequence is TGTGCCAGCAGCTTCTCCGGGAGCGACAATGAGCAGTTCTTC.

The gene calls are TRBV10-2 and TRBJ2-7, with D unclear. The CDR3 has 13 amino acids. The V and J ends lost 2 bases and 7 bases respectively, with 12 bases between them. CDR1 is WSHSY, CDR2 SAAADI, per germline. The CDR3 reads CASSEVESREQYF. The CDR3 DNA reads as TGCGCCAGCAGTGAGGTAGAGTCTCGGGAGCAGTACTTC.

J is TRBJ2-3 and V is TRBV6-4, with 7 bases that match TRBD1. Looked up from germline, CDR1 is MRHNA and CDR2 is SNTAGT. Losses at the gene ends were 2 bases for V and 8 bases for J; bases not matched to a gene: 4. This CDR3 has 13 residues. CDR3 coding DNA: TGTGCCAGCAGTGACGCGCGACAGGGTACGCAGTATTTT. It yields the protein CASSDARQGTQYF.